The clone carrying this T cell receptor (beta chain) was counted a single time. These data originate in a study of shared clonotypes between healthy human individuals. Assay used: immunoSEQ multiplex PCR; TCRdb lists only in-frame clones, some missing. The sample yields some 2,000,000 clones, under 97% seen once. Germline V lookup: CDR1 MDHEN, CDR2 SYDVKM. The CDR3 extends over 16 amino acids. V lost 2 bases to trimming and J lost 0 bases, with 11 bases between them. Sequences were obtained from naive CD4+ T cells sorted from blood. Subset: CD45RA+ positively selected. The receptor's source is a man aged 18 to 29 in good health. The V and J genes are TRBV28 and TRBJ1-3; D remains ambiguous. As DNA, the CDR3 is TGTGCCAGCAGTTTAAACAGCCTGATCTCTGGAAACACCATATATTTT. Translation: CASSLNSLISGNTIYF.